The 17 T cell receptor beta chains below all came from one sample that was sequenced in a study of blood T cell repertoires in COVID-19. TCRdb's table, derived via immunoSEQ multiplex PCR, lists solely in-frame clones and lacks some. The table has 80,000 or so clones, roughly 84% seen once. Sequenced input: peripheral blood. All receptors derive from a man in his 60s with COVID-19, enrolled during active disease.

The CDR3 here is CASSLDGQGWGTQYF. The CDR3 DNA reads as TGCGCCAGCAGCTTGGACGGACAGGGGTGGGGGACCCAGTACTTC. This chain links TRBV5-1 with TRBJ2-5, with 9 nucleotides matching TRBD1. Trimming cost V 0 bases and J 7 bases; bases outside gene matches: 7. Looked up from germline, CDR1 is SGHRS and CDR2 is YFSETQ. This CDR3 contains 15 residues.

The V call is TRBV7-6, the J call TRBJ2-2; 10 nucleotides line up with TRBD2. The CDR3 has 16 residues. The J segment lost 7 bases and the V segment lost 1 base, leaving 6 bases of the junction unmatched. From germline, CDR1 is SGHVS and CDR2 FNYEAQ. The CDR3 loop is CASSLVLAGVSGELFF. The CDR3, as DNA: TGTGCCAGCAGCTTAGTGCTAGCGGGAGTCAGCGGGGAGCTGTTTTTT.

The rearrangement links TRBV3-1 (or the pseudogene TRBV3-2) to TRBJ2-7; 7 bases line up with TRBD1. The J segment lost 6 bases and the V segment lost 1 base, leaving 12 bases of the junction unmatched. The germline gives CDR1 LGHDT, CDR2 YNNKEL (reference sequence). CDR3 length: 16 residues. The CDR3: CASSQGGRQGVSEQYF. DNA for the CDR3: TGTGCCAGCAGCCAAGGTGGGAGACAGGGTGTTTCCGAGCAGTACTTC.

The V and J genes are TRBV29-1 and TRBJ1-2; TRBD1 aligns across 7 bases. The J segment lost 8 bases and the V segment lost 8 bases, leaving 5 bases of the junction unmatched. This CDR3 has 10 amino acids. Germline V lookup: CDR1 SQVTM, CDR2 ANQGSEA. The chain's CDR3 is CSHGQEGYTF. The CDR3 coding sequence is TGCAGCCACGGACAGGAAGGCTACACCTTC.

The V and J genes are TRBV9 and TRBJ2-7; D remains ambiguous. Trimming took off 4 bases at V and 5 bases at J, with 13 bases between the two ends. Germline CDR1 and CDR2: SGDLS and YYNGEE. The CDR3 runs 13 residues. CDR3 protein: CASSPKNHNEQYF. As DNA, the CDR3 is TGTGCCAGCAGCCCTAAAAACCATAACGAGCAGTACTTC.

The CDR3: CASSESPGNTEAFF. CDR3 nucleotides: TGCGCCAGCAGTGAGTCGCCGGGGAACACTGAAGCTTTCTTT. The genes are TRBV10-1 and TRBJ1-1, with unresolved D. CDR1 is WNHNN and CDR2 is SYGVQD in the germline V gene (reference sequence). There are 14 residues in the CDR3. With 0 bases removed from V and 1 base from J, the gap between germline ends came to 6 bases.

As DNA, the CDR3 is TGTGCCAGCAGTGAAGATGCCGGTAGCAATCAGCCCCAGCATTTT. The encoded protein is CASSEDAGSNQPQHF. The chain recombines TRBV2 with TRBJ1-5; unclear D gene. V lost 1 base to trimming and J lost 0 bases, with 7 bases between them. CDR1 is SNHLY, CDR2 FYNNEI, per germline. This CDR3 is built from 15 residues.

This chain uses TRBV10-1 with TRBJ1-4; D is undetermined. This CDR3 spans 15 amino acids. V was clipped by 0 bases and J by 0 bases, with 5 bases between them. Germline CDR1 and CDR2: WNHNN and SYGVQD (reference sequence). The CDR3 is CASSESEATNEKLFF. The CDR3 nucleotides read TGCGCCAGCAGTGAGTCCGAGGCAACTAATGAAAAACTGTTTTTT.

Details on this clone: With a much larger clone just one base away, this may be a read error. This chain joins TRBV7-9 and TRBJ1-1, with 7 bases matching TRBD1. The trim removed 3 bases at V and 3 bases at J, leaving 1 base unmatched. The CDR3 contains 13 residues. Germline values: CDR1 SEHNR, CDR2 FQNEAQ (reference sequence). DNA of the CDR3: TGTGCCAGCAGCTTCGACAGGGACACTGAAGCTTTCTTT. Amino acid sequence: CASSFDRDTEAFF.

This clone was picked up one time. The CDR3 spells CASSVVGGNNSPLHF. For the CDR3, the DNA is TGTGCCAGCAGCGTAGTAGGGGGCAATAATTCACCCCTCCACTTT. The chain joins TRBV9 to TRBJ1-6; TRBD1 matches at 7 bases. Trimming removed 0 bases from V and 5 bases from J; junction bases left unmatched: 2. CDR3 length equals 15 residues. Germline CDR1 and CDR2: SGDLS and YYNGEE.

The chain joins TRBV28 to TRBJ1-2; the D gene is possibly TRBD1 (5 bases). With 7 bases removed from V and 2 bases from J, the gap between germline ends came to 14 bases. The CDR3 is 14 residues long. Germline V gene lookup returns CDR1 MDHEN and CDR2 SYDVKM. As DNA, the CDR3 is TGTGCCAGCACGTCGGGGGATACCAACTATGGCTACACCTTC. Translating it yields CASTSGDTNYGYTF.

The rearrangement uses TRBV2 and TRBJ2-5, with TRBD1 as a possible D gene (6 bases). CDR3 length: 14 residues. Germline assignment: CDR1 SNHLY and CDR2 FYNNEI. The germline V and J ends were trimmed by 0 bases and 1 base, with 6 bases remaining between them. The CDR3 sequence is CASSEATGQETQYF. CDR3 bases: TGTGCCAGCAGTGAAGCGACAGGCCAAGAGACCCAGTACTTC.

V gene TRBV3-1 (or the pseudogene TRBV3-2) combines with J gene TRBJ1-3; no clear D. There are 11 residues in the CDR3. Trimming pared 2 bases from V and 7 bases from J, leaving 3 bases between. Looked up from germline, CDR1 is LGHDT and CDR2 is YNNKEL (reference sequence). The CDR3 protein is CASSQSNTIYF. The CDR3 DNA is TGTGCCAGCAGCCAATCTAACACCATATATTTT.

The chain couples TRBV7-9 to TRBJ1-3, with a tentative D call TRBD1 (5 bases). Per germline, CDR1 SEHNR and CDR2 FQNEAQ (reference sequence). The CDR3 spans 16 residues. V dropped 8 bases and J dropped 0 bases, with 17 bases sitting between them. The CDR3 DNA reads as TGTGCCAGCGCCCAACGGGGGTATGACTCTGGAAACACCATATATTTT. As protein: CASAQRGYDSGNTIYF. The whole variable domain, filled in from reference TRBV7-9 and TRBJ1-3, reads DTGVSQNPRHKITKRGQNVTFRCDPISEHNRLYWYRQTLGQGPEFLTYFQNEAQLEKSRLLSDRFSAERPKGSFSTLEIQRTEQGDSAMYLCASAQRGYDSGNTIYFGEGSWLTVV.

The chain has TRBV10-3 and TRBJ1-1, with TRBD1 as a possible D gene (5 bases). The CDR3 has 12 residues. Trimming shortened V by 8 bases and J by 6 bases, and 13 bases separated the two germline ends. Germline lookup yields CDR1 ENHRY and CDR2 SYGVKD. This CDR3 reads CAILDGGSEAFF. The CDR3 bases are TGTGCCATCCTAGATGGGGGGTCTGAAGCTTTCTTT.

The rearrangement joins TRBV6-5 to TRBJ2-1, with 8 positions matching TRBD2. Unmatched junction bases numbered 5, after V lost 6 bases and J lost 4 bases. The germline V gene has CDR1 MNHEY and CDR2 SVGAGI. The CDR3 is made up of 14 amino acids. CDR3 residues: CASSPGLGYNEQFF. The CDR3 DNA reads as TGTGCCAGCAGCCCGGGACTAGGATACAATGAGCAGTTCTTC.

This chain links TRBV6-5 with TRBJ2-7, with 9 bases fitting TRBD1. V trimming: 6 bases; J trimming: 1 base; junction bases outside the gene matches: 7. This CDR3 contains 15 residues. Germline assignment: CDR1 MNHEY and CDR2 SVGAGI. The CDR3 coding sequence is TGTGCCAGCAGCGACGACAGGGGGTCGTCCTACGAGCAGTACTTC. This translates into CASSDDRGSSYEQYF.